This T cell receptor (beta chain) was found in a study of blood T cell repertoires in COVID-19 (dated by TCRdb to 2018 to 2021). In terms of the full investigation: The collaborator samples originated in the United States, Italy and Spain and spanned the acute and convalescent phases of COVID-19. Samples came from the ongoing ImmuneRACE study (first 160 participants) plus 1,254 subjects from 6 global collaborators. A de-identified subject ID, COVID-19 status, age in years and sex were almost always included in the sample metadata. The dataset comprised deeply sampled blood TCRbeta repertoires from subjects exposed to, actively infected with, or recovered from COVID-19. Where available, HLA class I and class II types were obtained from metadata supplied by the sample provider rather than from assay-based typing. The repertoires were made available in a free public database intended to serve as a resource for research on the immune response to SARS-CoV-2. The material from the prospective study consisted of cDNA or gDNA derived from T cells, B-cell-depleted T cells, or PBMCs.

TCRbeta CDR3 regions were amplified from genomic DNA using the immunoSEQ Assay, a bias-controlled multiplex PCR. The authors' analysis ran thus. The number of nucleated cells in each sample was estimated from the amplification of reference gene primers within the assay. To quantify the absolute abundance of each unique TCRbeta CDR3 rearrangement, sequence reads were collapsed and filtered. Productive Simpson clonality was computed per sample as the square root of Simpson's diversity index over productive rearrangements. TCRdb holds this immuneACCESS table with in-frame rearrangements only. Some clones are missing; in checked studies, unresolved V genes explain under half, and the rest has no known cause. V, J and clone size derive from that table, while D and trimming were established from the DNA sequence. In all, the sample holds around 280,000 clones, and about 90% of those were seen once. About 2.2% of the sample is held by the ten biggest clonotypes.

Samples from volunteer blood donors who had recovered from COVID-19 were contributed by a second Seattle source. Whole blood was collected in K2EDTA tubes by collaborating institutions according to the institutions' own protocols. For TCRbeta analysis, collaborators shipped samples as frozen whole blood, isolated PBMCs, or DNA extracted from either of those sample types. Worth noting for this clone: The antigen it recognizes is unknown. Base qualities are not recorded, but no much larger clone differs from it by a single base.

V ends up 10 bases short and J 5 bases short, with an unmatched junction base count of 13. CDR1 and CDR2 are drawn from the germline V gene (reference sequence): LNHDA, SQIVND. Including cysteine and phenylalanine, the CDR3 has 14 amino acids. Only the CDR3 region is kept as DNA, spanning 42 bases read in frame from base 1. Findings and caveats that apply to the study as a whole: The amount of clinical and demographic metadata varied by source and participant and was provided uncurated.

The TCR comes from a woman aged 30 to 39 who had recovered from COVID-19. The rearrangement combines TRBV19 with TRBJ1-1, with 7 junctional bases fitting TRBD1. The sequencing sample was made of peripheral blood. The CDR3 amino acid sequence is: CATITGAWGTEAFF. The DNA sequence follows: TGTGCCACCATAACAGGGGCCTGGGGGACTGAAGCTTTCTTT.